This T cell receptor beta chain was recorded in a study of cytomegalovirus exposure and HLA in healthy donors. The ends lost 2 bases at V and 8 bases at J; junction bases unmatched: 6. Looked up from germline, CDR1 is WSHSY and CDR2 is SAAADI. The CDR3 extends over 14 amino acids. The PCR ran on 60 Vbeta and 13 Jbeta primers. TCRdb keeps only in-frame clones here, not all; method: immunoSEQ multiplex PCR. The sample lists approximately 200,000 clones, 65% to 80% occurring once. Findings of the study overall: The authors enumerated over 150 TCR beta chains as linked to cytomegalovirus. Links to common viral pathogens appeared, in a later analysis, for several of the most significant clusters. As confirmed in vitro, a few CMV-associated chains were specific for CMV antigens. In an earlier analysis, most TCR beta V segments were productive about 87% or about 30% of the time.

As regards this clone: Its antigen is currently unknown.

This receptor was taken from a girl aged 2 to 10 in good health and CMV-seronegative. This chain links TRBV10-2 with TRBJ1-2; TRBD1 matches 9 bases. Sample: PBMCs. This CDR3 reads CASSEGQGIDGYTF. In DNA, the CDR3 is TGCGCCAGCAGTGAGGGACAGGGGATAGACGGCTACACCTTC.